These 28 T cell receptor beta chains were sequenced from one sample in a study of blood T cell repertoires in COVID-19 (dated by TCRdb to about 2020). The library was produced with the immunoSEQ multiplex PCR assay. TCRdb's version of the immuneACCESS table is confined to in-frame rearrangements and falls short of the full clone set. An unresolved V gene accounts for under half of the shortfall where checked; the remainder is of unknown origin. The sample table shows under 150,000 clones, and approximately 83% are seen once. 9.5% to 10% of the sample belongs to the ten largest clones. Sequenced: peripheral blood. These TCRs come from a man aged 35 to 55 with active or convalescent COVID-19.

The chain uses TRBV27 and TRBJ1-1, with D perhaps matching TRBD1 (5 bases). V was clipped by 1 base and J by 0 bases, with 9 bases between them. Germline CDR1 MNHEY, CDR2 SMNVEV (reference sequence). CDR3 size: 15 residues. This CDR3 is CASSLYQGLNTEAFF. CDR3 coding DNA: TGTGCCAGCAGTTTATACCAGGGCCTGAACACTGAAGCTTTCTTT.

The chain has TRBV5-4 and TRBJ2-3; weak D call: TRBD2 (7 bases). Germline V gene sequence: CDR1 SGHNT, CDR2 YYREEE (reference sequence). This CDR3 has 16 residues. V was shortened by 4 bases and J by 0 bases, with 15 bases between the two germline ends. The CDR3 loop is CASSPLGGGSTDTQYF. The CDR3 DNA reads as TGTGCCAGCAGCCCCTTAGGGGGGGGTAGCACAGATACGCAGTATTTT. Based on the CDR3 plus reference TRBV5-4 and TRBJ2-3, the full variable domain is ETGVTQSPTHLIKTRGQQVTLRCSSQSGHNTVSWYQQALGQGPQFIFQYYREEENGRGNFPPRFSGLQFPNYSSELNVNALELDDSALYLCASSPLGGGSTDTQYFGPGTRLTVL.

The V call is TRBV7-8, the J call TRBJ1-2; D unclear. CDR3 length: 10 residues. Trimming removed 6 bases at V and 8 bases at J, with 7 bases between. The germline V gene encodes CDR1 SGHVS and CDR2 FQNEAQ. The CDR3: CASRKEGYTF. The CDR3 DNA follows: TGTGCCAGCAGGAAAGAGGGCTACACCTTC.

The chain employs TRBV5-1 and TRBJ1-6; 8 bases line up with TRBD1. Germline V gene sequence: CDR1 SGHRS, CDR2 YFSETQ. This CDR3 comprises 14 residues. The V segment lost 5 bases and the J segment 6 bases; nucleotides outside the gene matches: 4. CDR3: CASSYGQGNSPLHF. The DNA of the CDR3 is TGCGCCAGCAGTTATGGACAGGGTAATTCACCCCTCCACTTT.

The genes are TRBV18 and TRBJ2-3, with a weak D call TRBD1 (8 bases). CDR1 and CDR2 from the germline V gene are KGHSH and LQKENI. The CDR3 is 15 amino acids. V was clipped by 3 bases and J by 3 bases, with 13 bases between them. CDR3 protein: CASSPDRGGTDTQYF. CDR3 nucleotide sequence: TGTGCCAGCTCACCCGACAGGGGAGGGACAGATACGCAGTATTTT.

The J gene is TRBJ2-1, the V gene TRBV6-4; the D gene is possibly TRBD2 (5 bases). In germline, CDR1 is MRHNA, CDR2 SNTAGT. CDR3 size: 15 residues. V lost 3 bases to trimming and J lost 0 bases, with 9 bases between them. The CDR3 nucleotides are TGTGCCAGCAGTGAGGAGGCTAGCTCCTACAATGAGCAGTTCTTC. Translated: CASSEEASSYNEQFF.

This rearrangement joins TRBV10-3 to TRBJ2-7; TRBD2 matches 10 bases. The CDR3 loop spans 13 amino acids. From germline, CDR1 is ENHRY and CDR2 SYGVKD. Trimming cost V 3 bases and J 7 bases; bases outside gene matches: 3. The CDR3 region is CAISDLAGDEQYF. The CDR3 DNA follows: TGTGCCATCAGTGACCTAGCGGGGGATGAGCAGTACTTC.

The chain has TRBV6-5 and TRBJ2-5; D possibly corresponds to TRBD2 (7 bases). Per the germline V gene, CDR1 is MNHEY and CDR2 is SVGAGI. The ends were cut back, 6 bases at V and 2 bases at J, with 16 bases in the middle. The length of the CDR3 is 15 residues. CDR3 sequence: CASRLRGAIQETQYF. CDR3 DNA: TGTGCCAGCAGATTACGGGGGGCGATACAAGAGACCCAGTACTTC.

This chain links TRBV19 with TRBJ1-2; D ambiguous. The CDR3 extends over 11 amino acids. Trimming left V 7 bases short and J 6 bases short, with 9 bases between. Germline loops: CDR1 LNHDA, CDR2 SQIVND (reference sequence). The CDR3 DNA sequence: TGTGCCAGTACAGGAGGGAATGGCTACACCTTC. It encodes CASTGGNGYTF. Full variable domain (rest looked up from reference TRBV19 and TRBJ1-2): DGGITQSPKYLFRKEGQNVTLSCEQNLNHDAMYWYRQDPGQGLRLIYYSQIVNDFQKGDIAEGYSVSREKKESFPLTVTSAQKNPTAFYLCASTGGNGYTFGSGTRLTVV.

The chain couples TRBV6-5 to TRBJ1-2; no reliable D call. Trimming shortened V by 6 bases and J by 4 bases, and 15 bases separated the two germline ends. There are 14 residues in the CDR3. Germline CDR1 is MNHEY and CDR2 is SVGAGI. Here the CDR3 DNA reads TGTGCCAGCAGCCAGCCTGGAGGATTCTATGGCTACACCTTC. This gives the protein CASSQPGGFYGYTF.

V usage is TRBV11-3 and J usage is TRBJ2-3; the match to TRBD1 covers 7 bases. The junction had 4 bases not matched to a gene; V was cut back by 5 bases and J by 2 bases. The CDR3 covers 14 residues. Per germline, CDR1 SGHNT and CDR2 YENEEA. The CDR3 sequence: CASSRTGLTDTQYF. In DNA form, the CDR3 reads TGTGCCAGCAGCCGGACAGGACTCACAGATACGCAGTATTTT.

The V and J genes are TRBV15 and TRBJ1-1, with D maybe TRBD1 (6 bases). From germline, CDR1 is LNHNV and CDR2 YYDKDF (reference sequence). The CDR3 is 15 residues long. Trimming stripped 2 bases from V and 5 bases from J, with 15 bases between. CDR3 sequence (DNA): TGTGCCACCAGCAGACCGCCACGAGGGGGAACTGAAGCTTTCTTT. Translated: CATSRPPRGGTEAFF.

This chain links TRBV18 with TRBJ2-7; tentatively, D is TRBD2 (5 bases). Germline values: CDR1 KGHSH, CDR2 LQKENI. The CDR3 spans 15 residues. V shed 6 bases and J shed 2 bases, with 17 bases lying between them. The CDR3 loop is CASSHPETNTYEQYF. The CDR3 DNA is TGTGCCAGCTCCCACCCGGAGACTAACACCTACGAGCAGTACTTC.

This chain joins TRBV10-2 and TRBJ2-4; 8 bases align to TRBD1. The germline gives CDR1 WSHSY, CDR2 SAAADI. V lost 7 bases and J lost 0; bases outside the gene matches: 5. This CDR3 has 15 amino acids. CDR3 amino acids: CASTVTGVAKNIQYF. The CDR3 DNA sequence: TGCGCCAGCACTGTGACAGGGGTAGCCAAAAACATTCAGTACTTC.

V and J are TRBV28 and TRBJ1-6; D is undetermined. Germline CDR1 MDHEN, CDR2 SYDVKM. V was cut by 2 bases and J by 5 bases, with 10 bases left in between. This CDR3 comprises 15 residues. CDR3 residues: CASSLGGRDNSPLHF. In DNA form, the CDR3 reads TGTGCCAGCAGTTTAGGAGGGAGGGATAATTCACCCCTCCACTTT.

Here the CDR3 DNA reads TGCAGTGCTAGTGCCCCCCGGGGAGCCACAGATACGCAGTATTTT. Translated: CSASAPRGATDTQYF. The chain joins TRBV20-1 to TRBJ2-3; possibly TRBD2 for D (5 bases). V lost 3 bases and J lost 2, with 15 bases in between. This CDR3 has 15 amino acids. Germline loops: CDR1 DFQATT, CDR2 SNEGSKA (reference sequence).

The V gene is TRBV11-2, the J gene TRBJ2-1; TRBD2 aligns across 10 bases. The CDR3 runs to 17 residues. The germline V gene encodes CDR1 SGHAT and CDR2 FQNNGV. The junction had 7 bases not matched to a gene; V was cut back by 2 bases and J by 3 bases. For the CDR3, the DNA is TGTGCCAGCAGCTTATCGGGGCTAGCGGGGGTCTACAATGAGCAGTTCTTC. This encodes CASSLSGLAGVYNEQFF. The variable domain in full, with the rest retrieved from reference TRBV11-2 and TRBJ2-1, is EAGVAQSPRYKIIEKRQSVAFWCNPISGHATLYWYQQILGQGPKLLIQFQNNGVVDDSQLPKDRFSAERLKGVDSTLKIQPAKLEDSAVYLCASSLSGLAGVYNEQFFGPGTRLTVL.

V is TRBV19 and J is TRBJ2-7; 7 bases align to TRBD2. Germline-derived CDR1 and CDR2 are LNHDA and SQIVND (reference sequence). This CDR3 is 12 amino acids long. After removal of 9 bases from V and 0 bases from J, the junction contained 2 bases not matched to a gene. The CDR3 DNA reads as TGTGCCAGCGGGACTAACTCCTACGAGCAGTACTTC. Its translation is CASGTNSYEQYF.

V and J are TRBV25-1 and TRBJ1-6; tentative D call: TRBD1 (5 bases). Germline V gene lookup returns CDR1 MGHDK and CDR2 SYGVNS. The V gene lost 5 bases and the J gene lost 8 bases, with 16 bases spanning the gap. CDR3 length equals 15 residues. The CDR3: CASSPWAGGDSPLHF. CDR3 DNA sequence: TGTGCCAGCAGTCCCTGGGCCGGAGGGGATTCACCCCTCCACTTT.

This chain connects TRBV5-1 to TRBJ2-7; the D gene is possibly TRBD2 (6 bases). V dropped 0 bases and J dropped 6 bases, with 19 bases sitting between them. The germline V gene encodes CDR1 SGHRS and CDR2 YFSETQ. The CDR3 is 16 residues long. The CDR3 loop reads CASSLGSGTGVIEQYF. CDR3 nucleotides: TGCGCCAGCAGCTTGGGGTCGGGGACGGGGGTGATCGAGCAGTACTTC.

This chain joins TRBV3-1 (or the pseudogene TRBV3-2) and TRBJ2-7; possible D gene TRBD2, 6 bases. Germline V gives CDR1 LGHDT, CDR2 YNNKEL (reference sequence). There are 16 residues in the CDR3. Trimming removed 2 bases from V and 0 bases from J, with 14 bases in between. The CDR3 loop is CASSQWSSESSYEQYF. The CDR3 DNA is TGTGCCAGCAGCCAATGGTCTAGCGAGAGCTCCTACGAGCAGTACTTC.

This CDR3 reads CAWTLALGWVSNSPLHF. The DNA of the CDR3 is TGTGCCTGGACCCTAGCTTTAGGGTGGGTTTCTAATTCACCCCTCCACTTT. The rearrangement uses TRBV30 and TRBJ1-6, with no clear D. V was cut by 4 bases and J by 6 bases, with 22 bases left in between. The CDR3 loop spans 17 amino acids. Germline V gene data show CDR1 as GTSNPN and CDR2 as SVGIG (reference sequence).

The genes are TRBV9 and TRBJ2-3; 7 bases match TRBD2. Unmatched junction bases numbered 6, after V lost 3 bases and J lost 2 bases. CDR1 is SGDLS and CDR2 is YYNGEE in the germline V gene. The CDR3 contains 15 residues. The CDR3 loop reads CASSGRGGLTDTQYF. The DNA of the CDR3 is TGTGCCAGCAGCGGCCGCGGGGGTCTCACAGATACGCAGTATTTT.

This chain connects TRBV5-4 to TRBJ2-1, with D tentatively TRBD2 (6 bases). Germline values: CDR1 SGHNT, CDR2 YYREEE (reference sequence). V was shortened by 1 base and J by 8 bases, with 16 bases between the two germline ends. This CDR3 region has 15 residues. The CDR3 protein is CASSLNGGTWDEQFF. The CDR3 nucleotides are TGTGCCAGCAGCTTGAACGGGGGTACATGGGATGAGCAGTTCTTC.

The gene calls are TRBV6-5 and TRBJ1-5; TRBD1 agrees at 8 bases. The CDR3 runs 15 residues. With 4 bases clipped from V and 4 bases from J, the junction kept 6 bases outside the gene matches. In germline, CDR1 is MNHEY, CDR2 SVGAGI. DNA for the CDR3: TGTGCCAGCAGTTTTGGACAGGGTGGAAATCAGCCCCAGCATTTT. It specifies CASSFGQGGNQPQHF.

The genes are TRBV3-1 (or the pseudogene TRBV3-2) and TRBJ2-3, with D possibly being TRBD1 (5 bases). The length of the CDR3 is 13 residues. V was pared by 3 bases and J by 4 bases, with 8 bases between. Germline lookup yields CDR1 LGHDT and CDR2 YNNKEL (reference sequence). The CDR3 protein is CASSHRDADTQYF. As DNA, the CDR3 is TGTGCCAGCAGCCACAGGGATGCAGATACGCAGTATTTT.

V gene TRBV9 combines with J gene TRBJ2-3; D may be TRBD1 (6 bases). CDR1 is SGDLS and CDR2 is YYNGEE in the germline V gene. V shed 0 bases and J shed 3 bases, with 8 bases lying between them. This CDR3 is 14 amino acids long. CDR3 residues: CASSVGRGTDTQYF. The CDR3 DNA sequence: TGTGCCAGCAGCGTAGGCAGGGGAACAGATACGCAGTATTTT.

V usage is TRBV6-6 and J usage is TRBJ2-6, with no clear D. CDR1 and CDR2 from the germline V gene are MNHNY and SVGAGI (reference sequence). V was trimmed by 5 bases and J by 4 bases, leaving 21 bases between them. The CDR3 spans 18 residues. CDR3 sequence reads: CASSPRLGRSPGANVLTF. DNA of the CDR3: TGTGCCAGCAGTCCCCGGCTGGGCCGCTCCCCAGGGGCCAACGTCCTGACTTTC.